This T cell receptor beta chain originates from a study of blood T cell repertoires in COVID-19. The method was immunoSEQ multiplex PCR; TCRdb's version includes in-frame clones alone and lacks a portion of them. The sample consists of 160,000 or so clones, roughly 84% of them appearing once. This clone has only one observation. Trimming pared 0 bases from V and 2 bases from J, leaving 8 bases between. There are 14 residues in the CDR3. Germline assignment: CDR1 SGHRS and CDR2 YFSETQ. The source of this sequence is a man between 60 and 70 years old who had recovered from COVID-19. Sample: PBMCs or T cells enriched from blood (not recorded which). The chain links TRBV5-1 to TRBJ1-1; weak D call: TRBD1 (5 bases). For the CDR3, the DNA is TGCGCCAGCAGCTTGGCGGGGACTAACACTGAAGCTTTCTTT. Amino acid sequence: CASSLAGTNTEAFF. Combining the CDR3 with reference TRBV5-1 and TRBJ1-1 gives the whole variable domain KAGVTQTPRYLIKTRGQQVTLSCSPISGHRSVSWYQQTPGQGLQFLFEYFSETQRNKGNFPGRFSGRQFSNSRSEMNVSTLELGDSALYLCASSLAGTNTEAFFGQGTRLTVV.